These 10 T cell receptor beta chains share one sample of origin, sequenced in a study of T cells in Graves' hyperthyroidism and ophthalmopathy. RNA transcripts were the template for amplifying TCR beta CDR3 regions. TCR CDR3 regions were first amplified by RT-PCR with HTBI primers. TCRdb reanalysed the multiplex PCR reads using MiXCR and keeps one entry per CDR3 protein. The repertoire holds some 460,000 distinct CDR3 sequences, with around 16% as singletons. Sequencing used blood. Source of these receptors: a woman between 18 and 29 years old with Graves' hyperthyroidism.

The V gene is TRBV4-3, the J gene TRBJ2-2; 7 positions agree with TRBD2. The CDR3 is 16 amino acids. Germline CDR1 reads LGHNA; CDR2 reads YSLEER. V shed 0 bases, J shed 3 bases, and the junction held 4 bases outside the gene matches. The DNA of the CDR3 is TGCGCCAGCAGCCAAGATCAGGGAGGGCACACCGGGGAGCTGTTTTTT. As protein: CASSQDQGGHTGELFF.

This clonotype was seen many times. V is TRBV28 and J is TRBJ2-7; maybe TRBD2 (6 bases). Trimming shortened V by 8 bases and J by 7 bases, and 21 bases separated the two germline ends. Germline CDR1 reads MDHEN; CDR2 reads SYDVKM. The CDR3 has 14 amino acids. As DNA, the CDR3 is TGTGCCAGCGGAAAGGGACTTCCCGAGGGGGAGCAGTACTTC. Its translation: CASGKGLPEGEQYF.

The CDR3 region is CSVTRTDTQYF. The CDR3 DNA reads TGCAGCGTCACCCGCACAGATACGCAGTATTTT. The J gene is TRBJ2-3, the V gene TRBV29-1, with no clear D. Germline CDR1 is SQVTM and CDR2 is ANQGSEA. Deletions cut 6 bases from V and 1 base from J, with 5 bases between. The CDR3 is made up of 11 amino acids.

This clonotype has ten or more counts. The gene calls are TRBV9 and TRBJ1-4, with 8 bases that match TRBD1. Trimming cost V 3 bases and J 7 bases; bases outside gene matches: 5. The CDR3 covers 14 residues. CDR1 and CDR2 from the germline V gene are SGDLS and YYNGEE. The DNA for the CDR3 is TGTGCCAGCAGCGCTACAGGGGGAAGTGAAAAACTGTTTTTT. It yields the protein CASSATGGSEKLFF.

This clonotype was counted many times. This chain connects TRBV3-1 to TRBJ2-7; perhaps TRBD1 as D (5 bases). The germline gives CDR1 LGHDT, CDR2 YNNKEL (reference sequence). V lost 0 bases and J 1 base, leaving 13 bases between the germline ends. This CDR3 comprises 16 residues. DNA of the CDR3: TGTGCCAGCAGCCAAGATTTGACAGTCCTATCCTACGAGCAGTACTTC. Translation gives CASSQDLTVLSYEQYF.

This clonotype was seen repeatedly, ten times or more. This rearrangement joins TRBV2 to TRBJ2-7; possibly TRBD1 or TRBD2 for D (6 bases each). Germline CDR1 and CDR2: SNHLY and FYNNEI. The CDR3 is 14 residues long. The V and J ends lost 6 bases and 5 bases respectively, with 17 bases between them. The CDR3, as DNA: TGTGCCAGCAGGAGGGGGGTAGGGTCCGACGAGCAGTACTTC. It yields the protein CASRRGVGSDEQYF.

This clonotype was counted ten times or more. The chain recombines TRBV20-1 with TRBJ1-1; D is possibly TRBD1 (6 bases). The CDR3 spans 14 residues. Germline CDR1 DFQATT, CDR2 SNEGSKA (reference sequence). Trimming left V 3 bases short and J 4 bases short, with 15 bases between. The DNA of the CDR3 is TGCAGTGCTAGGAACTCGGGGGGGGCCACTGAAGCTTTCTTT. It is translated as CSARNSGGATEAFF.

This clonotype was seen only a few times. The chain couples TRBV9 to TRBJ2-3; the D gene is possibly TRBD2 (6 bases). The germline V gene encodes CDR1 SGDLS and CDR2 YYNGEE. This CDR3 has 17 amino acids. Trimming stripped 0 bases from V and 3 bases from J, with 17 bases between. Here the CDR3 DNA reads TGTGCCAGCAGCGTAGCTCCGGGGGTCATTGGTACAGATACGCAGTATTTT. This encodes CASSVAPGVIGTDTQYF.

This clonotype was recorded many times. The genes are TRBV2 and TRBJ2-3, with TRBD1 as a possible D gene (6 bases). This CDR3 has 15 residues. The V end lost 6 bases, the J end lost 1 base, and 14 bases lay between the germline ends. Germline lookup yields CDR1 SNHLY and CDR2 FYNNEI. The CDR3 loop is CASRGHPIGTDTQYF. Written as DNA, the CDR3 is TGTGCCAGCAGGGGACACCCGATCGGCACAGATACGCAGTATTTT.

In this sample, this clonotype turned up a few times. The chain uses TRBV10-3 and TRBJ2-7, with 12 bases aligning to TRBD1. Germline values: CDR1 ENHRY, CDR2 SYGVKD. The CDR3 runs to 18 residues. Trimming removed 5 bases from V and 2 bases from J; junction bases left unmatched: 13. The CDR3 DNA sequence: TGTGCCATCAGTCGGATGGGACAGGGGGCTCAGCTACCCTACGAGCAGTACTTC. This codes for CAISRMGQGAQLPYEQYF.